This T cell receptor beta chain comes out of a study of human versus mouse CDR3 diversity and MHC coevolution. Study in general: Reported immunoSEQ sensitivity was one in 200,000 T cells, with reduced amplification bias. Notes on the study in general: Clonal inequality was lowest in most of the three human donors. Mice had fewer CDR3 deletions and insertions than humans on average.

Naive CD4 T cells were sorted as CD45RO-negative, CD62L-positive. Germline-derived CDR1 and CDR2 are SGHAT and FQNNGV. V dropped 1 base and J dropped 4 bases, with 6 bases sitting between them. The CDR3 has 13 amino acids. Using immunoSEQ multiplex PCR, the repertoire was profiled, and TCRdb retains in-frame clones only, with some absent. The sample carries about 73,000 clones, roughly 90% recorded once. This clone was seen once. Its antigen is unidentified. This clonotype was obtained from a person between 30 and 69 years old in good health. The source material was naive CD4+ T cells from blood. Subset indicated: CD45RO-negative CD62L-positive naive CD4 T cells. The V gene is TRBV11-2, the J gene TRBJ2-3; D is possibly TRBD2 (6 bases). CDR3 nucleotide sequence: TGTGCCAGCAGCTTAGGGGGGGCAGATACGCAGTATTTT. Translating it yields CASSLGGADTQYF.